This T cell receptor beta chain emerged from a study of T cells after yellow fever vaccination. Unmatched junction bases numbered 6, after V lost 0 bases and J lost 7 bases. CDR3 length equals 15 residues. Using its own MiXCR run on the 5' RACE reads, TCRdb lists one record per CDR3 protein. Of approximately 300,000 distinct CDR3 sequences in the sample, 8.7% were seen once. This rearrangement joins TRBV23-1 to TRBJ1-5, with 7 nucleotides matching TRBD1. TRBV23-1 is an ORF, with its function uncertain. The receptor was isolated from a man aged 18 to 30 who received the YFV17D yellow fever vaccine. Specimen: PBMCs, collected on the day of the first yellow fever vaccination. CDR3 residues: CASSQSRTGDQPQHF. In DNA, the CDR3 is TGCGCCAGCAGTCAATCCCGGACAGGCGACCAGCCCCAGCATTTT.